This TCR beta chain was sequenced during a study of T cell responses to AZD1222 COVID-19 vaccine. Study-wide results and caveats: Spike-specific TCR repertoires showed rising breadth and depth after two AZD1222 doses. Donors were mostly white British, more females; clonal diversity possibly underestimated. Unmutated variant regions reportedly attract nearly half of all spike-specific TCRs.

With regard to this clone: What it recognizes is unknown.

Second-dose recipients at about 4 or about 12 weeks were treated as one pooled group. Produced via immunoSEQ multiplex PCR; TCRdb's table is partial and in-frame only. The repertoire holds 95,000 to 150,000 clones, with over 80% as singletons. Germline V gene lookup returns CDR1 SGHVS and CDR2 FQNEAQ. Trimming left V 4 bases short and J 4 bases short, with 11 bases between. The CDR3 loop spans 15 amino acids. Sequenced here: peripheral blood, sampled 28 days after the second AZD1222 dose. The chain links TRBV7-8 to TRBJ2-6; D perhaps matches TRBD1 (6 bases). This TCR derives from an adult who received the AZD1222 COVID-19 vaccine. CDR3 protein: CASSSTGSGANVLTF. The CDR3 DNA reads TGTGCCAGCAGCTCAACAGGGTCCGGGGCCAACGTCCTGACTTTC.